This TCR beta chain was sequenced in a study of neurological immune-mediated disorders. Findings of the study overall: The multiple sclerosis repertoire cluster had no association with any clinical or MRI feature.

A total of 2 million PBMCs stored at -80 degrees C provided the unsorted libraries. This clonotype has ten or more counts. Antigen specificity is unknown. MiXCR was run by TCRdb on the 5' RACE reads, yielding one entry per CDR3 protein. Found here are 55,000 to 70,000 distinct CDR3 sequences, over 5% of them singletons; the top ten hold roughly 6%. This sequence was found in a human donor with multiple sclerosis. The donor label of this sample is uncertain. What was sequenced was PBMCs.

CDR3 residues: CSARVAGGADFNTEAFF. The CDR3 DNA reads TGCAGTGCTAGAGTGGCAGGGGGCGCCGATTTTAACACTGAAGCTTTCTTT. The V gene is TRBV20-1, the J gene TRBJ1-1; the match to TRBD1 covers 8 bases. Germline-derived CDR1 and CDR2 are DFQATT and SNEGSKA (reference sequence). The V gene end was trimmed by 1 base and the J gene end by 2 bases; junction bases not matched to a gene: 12. The CDR3 has 17 amino acids.